This is a list of T cell receptor beta chains from one sample in a study of T cells in Graves' hyperthyroidism and ophthalmopathy. TCRdb ran MiXCR on the multiplex PCR reads and lists one entry per CDR3 protein. The sample has some 600,000 distinct CDR3 sequences, 11% to 15% seen once. Sample: blood. The receptors here all came from a woman aged 30 to 39 with Graves' hyperthyroidism that later progressed to Graves' ophthalmopathy. CDR3s include the opening cysteine and the closing phenylalanine or tryptophan. A D gene is named only where the DNA matches it firmly. Clone sizes are given selectively: once, few, many, or a class where the clone is expanded.

TRBV29-1	12	TRBJ2-7	few	.	TGCAGCGTTTCCCTCGGGAACTACGAGCAGTACTTC	CSVSLGNYEQYF
TRBV6-5	15	TRBJ1-5	few	.	TGTGCCAGCAGTTACTCGAAAGTGGGCAATCAGCCCCAGCATTTT	CASSYSKVGNQPQHF
TRBV6-1	12	TRBJ1-1	many	.	TGTGCCAGCAACGAACCTACGGGTGAAGCTTTCTTT	CASNEPTGEAFF
TRBV11-2	17	TRBJ2-7	.	TRBD2	TGTGCCAGCAGCTTACTGGCGGGAGAGGTAGGGGCCTACGAGCAGTACTTC	CASSLLAGEVGAYEQYF
TRBV29-1	16	TRBJ2-3	many	TRBD2	TGCAGCGTTGAAGGGGGAGGGGACTTGTTCACAGATACGCAGTATTTT	CSVEGGGDLFTDTQYF
TRBV20-1	13	TRBJ2-5	few	.	TGCAGTGCTCCCAGGTGGGCCCAAGAGACCCAGTACTTC	CSAPRWAQETQYF
TRBV6-2/TRBV6-3	14	TRBJ1-1	.	.	TGTGCCAGCACTCCATACCCGTTGAACACTGAAGCTTTCTTT	CASTPYPLNTEAFF
TRBV6-1	15	TRBJ1-2	many	TRBD1	TGTGCCAGCAGTTATTTGGGACAGGGCAGCTATGGCTACACCTTC	CASSYLGQGSYGYTF
TRBV11-3	16	TRBJ1-1	many	TRBD1	TGTGCCAGCAGCTCCTTGCCAACAGGGGTCAACACTGAAGCTTTCTTT	CASSSLPTGVNTEAFF
TRBV28	14	TRBJ1-3	few	TRBD1	TGTGCCAGCAGTCACAGGGGTTCTGGAAACACCATATATTTT	CASSHRGSGNTIYF
TRBV6-1	14	TRBJ1-5	.	.	TGTGCCAGCAGTGAGGGGCGGTGGAATCAGCCCCAGCATTTT	CASSEGRWNQPQHF
TRBV19	14	TRBJ2-1	.	.	TGTGCCAGTAAGTTAGTGGGAGTCGCCGATGAGCAGTTCTTC	CASKLVGVADEQFF
TRBV12-3/TRBV12-4	13	TRBJ2-7	.	TRBD2	TGTGCCAGTCAGTTTGCGGGGGGATACGAGCAGTACTTC	CASQFAGGYEQYF
TRBV14	16	TRBJ2-5	.	TRBD1	TGTGCCAGCAGCCAAGATCTGGGACAGGGAGAAGAGACCCAGTACTTC	CASSQDLGQGEETQYF
TRBV7-9	16	TRBJ2-2	.	TRBD2	TGTGCCAGCAGCTGCACTAGCGAGAGTAGGACCGGGGAGCTGTTTTTT	CASSCTSESRTGELFF
TRBV27	14	TRBJ2-5	.	.	TGTGCCAGCAGTTTATCGTCGGCATTTGGGACCCAGTACTTC	CASSLSSAFGTQYF
TRBV3-1	14	TRBJ1-6	few	TRBD1	TGTGCCAGCAGCCAATTACAGGGGGAATCACCCCTCCACTTT	CASSQLQGESPLHF